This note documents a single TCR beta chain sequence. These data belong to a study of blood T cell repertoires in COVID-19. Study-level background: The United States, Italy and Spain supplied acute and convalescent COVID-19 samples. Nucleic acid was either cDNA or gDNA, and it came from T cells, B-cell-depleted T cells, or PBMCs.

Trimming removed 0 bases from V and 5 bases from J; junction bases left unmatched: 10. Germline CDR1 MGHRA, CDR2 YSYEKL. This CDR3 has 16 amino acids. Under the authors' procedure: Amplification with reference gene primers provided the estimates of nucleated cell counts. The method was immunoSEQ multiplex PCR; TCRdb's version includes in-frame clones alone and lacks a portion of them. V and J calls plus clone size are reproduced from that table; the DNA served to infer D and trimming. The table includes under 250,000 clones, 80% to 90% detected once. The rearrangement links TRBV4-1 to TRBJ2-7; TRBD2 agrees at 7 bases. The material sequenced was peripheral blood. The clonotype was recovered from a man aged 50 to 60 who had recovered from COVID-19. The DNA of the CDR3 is TGCGCCAGCAGCCAAGAATTGGCGGGAGAGAGGAACGAGCAGTACTTC. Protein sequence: CASSQELAGERNEQYF.